In its sample, the clone carrying this TCR beta chain was seen a few times. Its antigen is unknown. V gave up 5 bases and J gave up 3 bases; unmatched junction bases: 10. The CDR3 loop spans 15 amino acids. CDR1 and CDR2 from the germline V gene are MNHNS and SASEGT. Construction of the TCRbeta library involved unique molecular identifiers. TCRdb recomputed calls from the PCR reads with MiXCR, one row per CDR3 protein. The sample lists about 980,000 distinct CDR3 sequences, roughly 29% occurring once. The sample originates from a study of T-cell reconstitution after alpha-beta-depleted transplantation in children. Study findings and constraints: Two months or so post-transplant, alpha-beta T cells reportedly derived from several hundred expanded graft clones.

V usage is TRBV6-1 and J usage is TRBJ2-7; 7 positions match TRBD2. The receptor was derived from a boy in the first two years of life who had a stem cell transplant for SCID, so the T cells may come from the graft donor. The sequences come from PBMCs, mostly from graft donor cells, collected 360 days after TCRalphabeta/CD19-depleted stem cell transplant. For the CDR3, the DNA is TGTGCCAGCAGTCGACTAGCAACGAGGTACTACGAGCAGTACTTC. Residues: CASSRLATRYYEQYF.